This entry is about one TCR beta chain. The data originate from a study of spatial heterogeneity in lung cancer. Time point indicated: sample taken at primary tumor resection. The sequenced material consisted of unsorted whole RNA from tumor, nontumor lung or frozen PBMC. TCRdb re-derived calls from the 5' RACE reads in MiXCR, one entry per CDR3 protein. The data contain roughly 79,000 distinct CDR3 sequences, 8% of them singletons. The clonotype was recovered from a male donor with early-stage non-small cell lung cancer. This specimen was PBMCs, taken at surgery.

The CDR3 sequence: CATSRTGLNSPLHF. CDR3 nucleotide sequence: TGTGCCACTTCGAGGACAGGGCTTAATTCACCCCTCCACTTT. V and J are TRBV2 and TRBJ1-6; 8 nucleotides align to TRBD1. The CDR3 extends over 14 amino acids. V dropped 10 bases and J dropped 6; count of bases not matched to a gene: 8. CDR1 is SNHLY and CDR2 is FYNNEI in the germline V gene.